Listed below are T cell receptor beta chains from one sample, sequenced in a study of shared clonotypes between healthy human individuals. TCRdb keeps only in-frame clones here, not all; method: immunoSEQ multiplex PCR. The profile shows 450,000 to 550,000 clones, 70% to 80% of them singletons. Sequencing was performed on PBMCs. These receptors came from a woman aged 40 to 50 in good health. Some clones in this sample may be carry-over from other donors' samples. Both conserved end residues are part of each CDR3. D genes are given only for firm matches. Rows may omit the clone size; those that give it use once, few, many or a size class.

j_call v_call clone_size d_call cdr3_aa cdr3_nt
TRBJ1-1 TRBV6-4 once . CASSGVRNTEAFF TGTGCCAGCTCCGGGGTCAGGAACACTGAAGCTTTCTTT
TRBJ2-2 TRBV7-9 . . CASSRDSLTGELFF TGTGCCAGCAGCAGGGACTCCCTTACCGGGGAGCTGTTTTTT
TRBJ1-1 TRBV30 few . CAWRQGSNTEAFF TGTGCCTGGAGACAGGGTTCGAACACTGAAGCTTTCTTT
TRBJ2-5 TRBV5-4 . TRBD1 CASRRTGEETQYF TGTGCCAGCAGAAGAACAGGGGAAGAGACCCAGTACTTC
TRBJ2-7 TRBV30 . . CAWSYRTEGYEQYF TGTGCCTGGAGTTATAGAACGGAGGGCTACGAGCAGTACTTC
TRBJ2-1 TRBV29-1 . . CSVGSSGSYNEQFF TGCAGCGTTGGGAGTAGCGGCTCCTACAATGAGCAGTTCTTC
TRBJ2-3 TRBV27 . TRBD2 CASRPSGSSDTQYF TGTGCCAGCAGGCCTAGCGGGAGTTCGGATACGCAGTATTTT
TRBJ2-7 TRBV7-9 few TRBD2 CASSQGLGPYEQYF TGTGCCAGCAGCCAAGGACTAGGTCCCTACGAGCAGTACTTC
TRBJ2-5 TRBV28 . . CATYGWGALGETQYF TGTGCCACCTATGGCTGGGGGGCGTTAGGGGAGACCCAGTACTTC
TRBJ1-5 TRBV7-2 . TRBD1 CASSSRTGGSPGNQPQHF TGTGCCAGCAGCTCTCGGACAGGGGGCTCCCCCGGCAATCAGCCCCAGCATTTT
TRBJ2-5 TRBV5-1 . TRBD1 CASSLRTGGRETQYF TGCGCCAGCAGCTTGCGGACAGGGGGAAGGGAGACCCAGTACTTC
TRBJ1-4 TRBV19 . . CASSIGHLGNSTNEKLFF TGTGCCAGTAGTATAGGGCACCTAGGGAACTCAACTAATGAAAAACTGTTTTTT
TRBJ1-3 TRBV7-2 . . CASSDSGNTIYF TGTGCCAGCAGTGACTCTGGAAACACCATATATTTT
TRBJ2-4 TRBV5-1 . TRBD2 CASSAGEPTRDIQYF TGCGCCAGCAGCGCGGGGGAACCTACGCGGGACATTCAGTACTTC
TRBJ2-1 TRBV28 . . CASSSLLGPDNEQFF TGTGCCAGCAGTTCCCTCCTCGGACCAGACAATGAGCAGTTCTTC
TRBJ2-3 TRBV4-1 once TRBD2 CASSHRPGLAGGSSSTDTQYF TGCGCCAGCAGCCACCGACCGGGACTAGCGGGAGGGTCCTCTAGCACAGATACGCAGTATTTT
TRBJ2-1 TRBV2 . . CASSGASQSNEQFF TGTGCCAGCAGTGGAGCTAGCCAGAGTAATGAGCAGTTCTTC
TRBJ2-7 TRBV6-1 . TRBD2 CASRREWVGEQYF TGTGCCAGCAGGCGGGAGTGGGTCGGCGAGCAGTACTTC
TRBJ2-7 TRBV27 . TRBD1 CASSYTGGGEQYF TGTGCCAGCAGTTACACAGGGGGCGGCGAGCAGTACTTC
TRBJ2-1 TRBV2 many TRBD1 CASSGGQGDNEQFF TGTGCCAGCAGTGGGGGACAGGGAGACAATGAGCAGTTCTTC
TRBJ2-5 TRBV21-1 . . CASSKGGGVVGQETQYF TGTGCCAGCAGCAAAGGTGGAGGGGTAGTCGGCCAAGAGACCCAGTACTTC
TRBJ2-7 TRBV2 . TRBD2 CASSPSGTTIHEQYF TGTGCCAGCAGTCCATCCGGGACTACCATCCACGAGCAGTACTTC
TRBJ1-1 TRBV11-2 . TRBD1 CASRSNRGVGTEAFF TGTGCCAGCAGGTCAAACAGGGGCGTGGGCACTGAAGCTTTCTTT
TRBJ2-3 TRBV9 . . CASTRDPRVQDTQYF TGTGCCAGCACCCGGGACCCACGGGTGCAAGATACGCAGTATTTT
TRBJ1-2 TRBV27 . . CASSFSRAGRGYTF TGTGCCAGCAGTTTTAGCCGGGCAGGGCGAGGCTACACCTTC
TRBJ2-2 TRBV6-1 . . CASSREGYTGELFF TGTGCCAGCAGTAGAGAGGGCTACACCGGGGAGCTGTTTTTT
TRBJ1-1 TRBV5-4 once . CASSSQGLNTEAFF TGTGCCAGCAGCTCACAGGGTTTAAACACTGAAGCTTTCTTT
TRBJ1-2 TRBV11-2 . . CASSFRDGYGYTF TGTGCCAGCAGCTTCCGGGATGGCTATGGCTACACCTTC
TRBJ2-4 TRBV27 . . CASSPRLAAIQYF TGTGCCAGCAGTCCGCGCCTGGCGGCGATTCAGTACTTC
TRBJ2-6 TRBV5-1 . TRBD2 CASSLERGFGANVLTF TGCGCCAGCAGCTTGGAGCGGGGGTTTGGGGCCAACGTCCTGACTTTC
TRBJ1-3 TRBV5-1 . . CASSLVGPSSGNTIYF TGCGCCAGCAGCTTGGTGGGACCCAGCTCTGGAAACACCATATATTTT
TRBJ2-3 TRBV7-8 . TRBD2 CASSPTSGRTDTQYF TGTGCCAGCAGCCCGACTAGCGGGAGGACAGATACGCAGTATTTT
TRBJ1-5 TRBV19 . . CASSRGGRFGQPQHF TGTGCCAGTAGTAGGGGCGGCAGGTTCGGTCAGCCCCAGCATTTT
TRBJ2-1 TRBV28 . TRBD2 CASPPRGLAGSAEYNEQFF TGTGCCAGCCCACCGAGGGGACTAGCGGGAAGTGCGGAGTACAATGAGCAGTTCTTC
TRBJ2-5 TRBV5-1 . TRBD2 CASSPGGLPAGTQYF TGCGCCAGCAGCCCGGGGGGACTCCCGGCGGGGACCCAGTACTTC
TRBJ1-2 TRBV2 many . CASRVSPYGYTF TGTGCCAGCAGGGTCAGCCCTTATGGCTACACCTTC